This T cell receptor beta chain was recovered during a study of cytotoxic CD8 clonotypes in ibrutinib-treated CLL. Turning to the study itself: Response material was collected after a median around 12 months of treatment, range 6 to 36. Study-level points and caveats: A rise in clonality was seen at ibrutinib response, and a fall back toward baseline was seen at progression. Baseline values of clonality outstripped age-matched healthy donors and followed circulating CD8+ T-cell counts. Rare overall, public clonotypes shrank or held steady under therapy.

Produced via immunoSEQ multiplex PCR; TCRdb's table is partial and in-frame only. This table holds about 68,000 clones, around nine tenths found once. Germline assignment: CDR1 LGHNA and CDR2 YNFKEQ. The V end lost 1 base, the J end lost 0 bases, and 13 bases lay between the germline ends. This CDR3 contains 18 residues. Notes on this clone: Its antigen is not known.

This TCR was sampled from a human donor with chronic lymphocytic leukemia. The rearrangement uses TRBV4-2 and TRBJ2-6, with no clear D. The sample was PBMCs, taken after 12 months of ibrutinib treatment. CDR3 protein: CASSQAGLRASGANVLTF. The CDR3 coding sequence is TGTGCCAGCAGCCAAGCTGGGTTAAGGGCCTCTGGGGCCAACGTCCTGACTTTC.